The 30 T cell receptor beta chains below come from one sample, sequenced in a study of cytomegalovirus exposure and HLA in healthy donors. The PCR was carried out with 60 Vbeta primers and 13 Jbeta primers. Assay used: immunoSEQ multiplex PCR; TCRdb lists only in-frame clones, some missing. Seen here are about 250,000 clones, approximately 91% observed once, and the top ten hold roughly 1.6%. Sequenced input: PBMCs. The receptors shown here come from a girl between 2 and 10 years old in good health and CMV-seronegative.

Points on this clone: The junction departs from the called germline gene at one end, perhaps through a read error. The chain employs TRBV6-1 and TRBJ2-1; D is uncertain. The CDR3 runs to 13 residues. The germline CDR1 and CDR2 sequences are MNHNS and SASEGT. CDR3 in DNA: TGTGCCAGCAGTGTGGCCAGGTACAGTGAGCAGTTCTTC. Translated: CASSVARYSEQFF.

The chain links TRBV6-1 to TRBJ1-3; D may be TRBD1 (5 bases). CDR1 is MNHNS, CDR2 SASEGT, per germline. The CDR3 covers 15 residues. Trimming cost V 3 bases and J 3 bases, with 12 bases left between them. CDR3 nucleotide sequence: TGTGCCAGCAGTGACTCAGGCGGGGGTGGAAACACCATATATTTT. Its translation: CASSDSGGGGNTIYF.

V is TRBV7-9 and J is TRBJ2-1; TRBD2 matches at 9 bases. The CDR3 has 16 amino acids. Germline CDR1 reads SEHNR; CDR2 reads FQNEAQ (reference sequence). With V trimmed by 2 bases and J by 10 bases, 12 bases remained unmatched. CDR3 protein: CASSLSLTSGVTEQFF. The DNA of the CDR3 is TGTGCCAGCAGCTTATCCTTGACTAGCGGCGTCACGGAGCAGTTCTTC.

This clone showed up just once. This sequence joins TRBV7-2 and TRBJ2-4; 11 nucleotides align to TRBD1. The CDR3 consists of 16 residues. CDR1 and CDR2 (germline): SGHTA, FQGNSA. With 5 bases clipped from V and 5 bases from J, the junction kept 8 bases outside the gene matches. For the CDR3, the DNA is TGTGCCAGCAGCCCAGGGACAGGGGGATTCGAAAACATTCAGTACTTC. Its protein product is CASSPGTGGFENIQYF.

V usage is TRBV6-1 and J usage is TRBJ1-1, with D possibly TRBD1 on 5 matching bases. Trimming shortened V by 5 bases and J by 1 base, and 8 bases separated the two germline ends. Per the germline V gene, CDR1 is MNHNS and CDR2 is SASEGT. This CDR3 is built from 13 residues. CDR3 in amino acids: CASSWGGNTEAFF. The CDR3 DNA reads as TGTGCCAGCAGTTGGGGGGGGAACACTGAAGCTTTCTTT.

This CDR3 reads CAISGTGLPLHF. CDR3 coding DNA: TGTGCCATCAGTGGGACAGGGCTGCCCCTCCACTTT. The rearrangement uses TRBV10-3 and TRBJ1-6; 8 nucleotides align to TRBD1. The J segment lost 13 bases and the V segment lost 4 bases, leaving 3 bases of the junction unmatched. The germline CDR1 and CDR2 sequences are ENHRY and SYGVKD. The CDR3 loop spans 12 amino acids.

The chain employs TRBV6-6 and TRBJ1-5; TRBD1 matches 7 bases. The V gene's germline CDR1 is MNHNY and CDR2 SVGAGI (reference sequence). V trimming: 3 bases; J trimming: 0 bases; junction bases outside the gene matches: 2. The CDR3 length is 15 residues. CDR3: CASSYAGGSNQPQHF. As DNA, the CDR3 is TGTGCCAGCAGTTATGCAGGGGGTAGCAATCAGCCCCAGCATTTT.

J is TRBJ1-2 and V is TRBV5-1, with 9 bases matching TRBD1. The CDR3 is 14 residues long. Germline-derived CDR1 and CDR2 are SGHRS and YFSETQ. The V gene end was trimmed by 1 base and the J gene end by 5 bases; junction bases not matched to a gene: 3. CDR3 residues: CASSLPGTGYGYTF. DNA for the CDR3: TGCGCCAGCAGCTTGCCCGGGACAGGGTATGGCTACACCTTC.

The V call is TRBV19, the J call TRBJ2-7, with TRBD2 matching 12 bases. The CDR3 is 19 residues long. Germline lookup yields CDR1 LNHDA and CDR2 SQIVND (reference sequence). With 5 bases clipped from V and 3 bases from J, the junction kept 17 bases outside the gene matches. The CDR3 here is CASSPKNPRTSGVDYEQYF. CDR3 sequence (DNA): TGTGCCAGTAGTCCAAAAAACCCTCGGACTAGCGGGGTAGACTACGAGCAGTACTTC.

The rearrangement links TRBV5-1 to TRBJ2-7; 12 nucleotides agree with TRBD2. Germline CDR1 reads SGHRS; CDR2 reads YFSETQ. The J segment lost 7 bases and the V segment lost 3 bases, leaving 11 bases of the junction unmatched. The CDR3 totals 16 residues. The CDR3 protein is CASSSRPSGRAREQYF. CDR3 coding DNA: TGCGCCAGCAGCTCGCGACCTAGCGGGAGGGCCCGTGAGCAGTACTTC.

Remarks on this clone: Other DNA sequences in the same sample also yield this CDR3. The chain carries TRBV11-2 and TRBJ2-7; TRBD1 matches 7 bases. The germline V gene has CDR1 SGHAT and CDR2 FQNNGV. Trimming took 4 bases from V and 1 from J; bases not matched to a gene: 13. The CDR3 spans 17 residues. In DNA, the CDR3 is TGTGCCAGCAGCTCCTTTGGGACAGACTCACCATCCTACGAGCAGTACTTC. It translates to CASSSFGTDSPSYEQYF.

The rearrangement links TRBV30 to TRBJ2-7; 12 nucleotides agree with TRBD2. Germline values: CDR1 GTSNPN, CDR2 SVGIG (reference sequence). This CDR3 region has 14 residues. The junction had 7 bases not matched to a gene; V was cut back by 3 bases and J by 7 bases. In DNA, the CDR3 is TGTGCCTGGAGCCAACTAGCGGGGGGCGCAGAGCAGTACTTC. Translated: CAWSQLAGGAEQYF.

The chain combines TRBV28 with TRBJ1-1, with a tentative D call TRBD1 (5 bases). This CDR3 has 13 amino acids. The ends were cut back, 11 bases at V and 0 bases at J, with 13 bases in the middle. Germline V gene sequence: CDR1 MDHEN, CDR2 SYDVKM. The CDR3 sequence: CAAVGDLNTEAFF. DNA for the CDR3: TGTGCCGCAGTGGGGGACTTGAACACTGAAGCTTTCTTT.

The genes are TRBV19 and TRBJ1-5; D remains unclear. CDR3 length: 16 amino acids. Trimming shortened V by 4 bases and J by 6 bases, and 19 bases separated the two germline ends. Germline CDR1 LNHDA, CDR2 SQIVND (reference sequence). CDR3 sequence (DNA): TGTGCCAGTAGTACTAATGACCTAAAACTAGGTCAGCCCCAGCATTTT. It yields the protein CASSTNDLKLGQPQHF.

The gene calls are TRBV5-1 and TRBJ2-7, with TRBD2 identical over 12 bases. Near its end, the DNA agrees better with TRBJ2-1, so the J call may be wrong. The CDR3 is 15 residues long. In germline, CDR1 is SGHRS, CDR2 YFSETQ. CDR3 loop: CASSLAGGSVYEQFF. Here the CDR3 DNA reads TGCGCCAGCAGCCTAGCGGGGGGGTCGGTGTATGAGCAGTTCTTC.

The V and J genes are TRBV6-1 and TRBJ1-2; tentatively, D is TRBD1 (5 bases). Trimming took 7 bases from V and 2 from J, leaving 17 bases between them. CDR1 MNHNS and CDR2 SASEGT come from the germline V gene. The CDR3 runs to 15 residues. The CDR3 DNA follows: TGTGCCAGCATGACAACAGGTGGATTCAACTATGGCTACACCTTC. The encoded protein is CASMTTGGFNYGYTF.

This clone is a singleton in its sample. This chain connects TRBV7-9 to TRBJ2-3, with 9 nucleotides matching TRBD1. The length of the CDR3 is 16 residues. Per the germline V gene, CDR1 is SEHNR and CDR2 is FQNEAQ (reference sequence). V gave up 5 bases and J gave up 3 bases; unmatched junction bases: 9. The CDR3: CASSTLTGGATDTQYF. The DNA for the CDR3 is TGTGCCAGCAGCACCCTGACAGGGGGGGCGACAGATACGCAGTATTTT.

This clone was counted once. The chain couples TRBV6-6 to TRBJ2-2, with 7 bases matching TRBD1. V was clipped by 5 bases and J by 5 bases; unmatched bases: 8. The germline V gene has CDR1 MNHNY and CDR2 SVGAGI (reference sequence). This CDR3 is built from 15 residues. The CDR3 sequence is CASSTNNRGTGELFF. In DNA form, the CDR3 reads TGTGCCAGCAGTACGAACAACAGGGGAACCGGGGAGCTGTTTTTT.

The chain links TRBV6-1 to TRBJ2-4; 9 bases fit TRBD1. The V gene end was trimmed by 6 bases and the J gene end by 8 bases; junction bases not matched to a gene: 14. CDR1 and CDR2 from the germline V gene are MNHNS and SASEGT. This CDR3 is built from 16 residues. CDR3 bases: TGTGCCAGCAGGGAACCGGGACAGGGCCTGGAGGACATTCAGTACTTC. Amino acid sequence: CASREPGQGLEDIQYF.

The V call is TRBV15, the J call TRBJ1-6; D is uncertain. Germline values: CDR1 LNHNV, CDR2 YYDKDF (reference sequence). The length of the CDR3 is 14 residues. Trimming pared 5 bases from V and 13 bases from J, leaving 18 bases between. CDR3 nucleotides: TGTGCCACCAGCTTCCCCTTGACTAGTAGCCCCCTCCACTTT. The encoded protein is CATSFPLTSSPLHF.

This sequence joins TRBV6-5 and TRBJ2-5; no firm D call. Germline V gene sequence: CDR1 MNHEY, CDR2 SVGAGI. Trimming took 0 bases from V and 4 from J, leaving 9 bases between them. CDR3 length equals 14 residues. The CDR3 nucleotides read TGTGCCAGCAGTTACTCGAGGTCGGGAGAGACCCAGTACTTC. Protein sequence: CASSYSRSGETQYF.

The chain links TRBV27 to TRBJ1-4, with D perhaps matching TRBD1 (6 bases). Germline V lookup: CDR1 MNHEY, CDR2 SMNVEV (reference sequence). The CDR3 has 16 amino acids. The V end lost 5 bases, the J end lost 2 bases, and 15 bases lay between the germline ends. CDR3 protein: CASSPSPQGTNEKLFF. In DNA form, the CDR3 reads TGTGCCAGCAGTCCGTCCCCCCAGGGGACTAATGAAAAACTGTTTTTT. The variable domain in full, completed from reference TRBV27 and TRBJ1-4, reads EAQVTQNPRYLITVTGKKLTVTCSQNMNHEYMSWYRQDPGLGLRQIYYSMNVEVTDKGDVPEGYKVSRKEKRNFPLILESPSPNQTSLYFCASSPSPQGTNEKLFFGSGTQLSVL.

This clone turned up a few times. As DNA, the CDR3 is TGCAGCGTTGTAGGGGCTAGCGGGAGCCGCTCCTACGAGCAGTACTTC. Amino acid sequence: CSVVGASGSRSYEQYF. The V call is TRBV29-1, the J call TRBJ2-7; 10 nucleotides agree with TRBD2. The CDR3 has 16 residues. Trimming at V came to 4 bases and at J to 0 bases, leaving 9 bases not matched to a gene. Germline CDR1 and CDR2: SQVTM and ANQGSEA.

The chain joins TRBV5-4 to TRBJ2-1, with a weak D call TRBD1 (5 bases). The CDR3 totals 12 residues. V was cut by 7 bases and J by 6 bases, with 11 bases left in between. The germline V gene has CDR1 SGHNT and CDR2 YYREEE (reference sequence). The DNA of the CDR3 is TGTGCCAGCGGAAAAAGGGGCAATGAGCAGTTCTTC. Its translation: CASGKRGNEQFF.

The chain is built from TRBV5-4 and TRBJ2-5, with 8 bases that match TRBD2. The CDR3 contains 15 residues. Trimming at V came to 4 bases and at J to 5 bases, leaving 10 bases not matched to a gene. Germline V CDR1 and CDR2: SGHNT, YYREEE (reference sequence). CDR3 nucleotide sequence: TGTGCCAGCAGCCGCACGGGGGGCGGGGGGGAGACCCAGTACTTC. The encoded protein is CASSRTGGGGETQYF.

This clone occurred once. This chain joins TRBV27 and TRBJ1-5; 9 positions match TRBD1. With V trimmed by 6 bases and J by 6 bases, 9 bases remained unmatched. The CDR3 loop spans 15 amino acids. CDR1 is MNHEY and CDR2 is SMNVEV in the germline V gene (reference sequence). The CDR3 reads CASSPSPGQGQPQHF. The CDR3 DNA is TGTGCCAGCAGCCCCTCACCGGGACAGGGTCAGCCCCAGCATTTT.

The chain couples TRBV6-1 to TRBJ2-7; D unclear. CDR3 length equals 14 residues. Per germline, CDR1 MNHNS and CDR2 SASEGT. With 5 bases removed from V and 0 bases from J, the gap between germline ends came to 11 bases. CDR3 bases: TGTGCCAGCAGTAGCCGCCTGAGCTCCTACGAGCAGTACTTC. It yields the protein CASSSRLSSYEQYF.

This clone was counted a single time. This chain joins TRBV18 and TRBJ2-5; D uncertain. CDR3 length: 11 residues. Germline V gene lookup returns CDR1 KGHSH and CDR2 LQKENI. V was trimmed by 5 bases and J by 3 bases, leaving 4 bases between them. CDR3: CASSSKETQYF. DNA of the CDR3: TGTGCCAGCTCATCCAAAGAGACCCAGTACTTC.

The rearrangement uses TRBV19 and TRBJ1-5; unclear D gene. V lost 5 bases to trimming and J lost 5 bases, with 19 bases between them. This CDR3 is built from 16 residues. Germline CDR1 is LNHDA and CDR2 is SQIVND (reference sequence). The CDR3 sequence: CASSFWEGNGHQPQHF. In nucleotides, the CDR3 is TGTGCCAGTAGTTTCTGGGAGGGCAACGGGCATCAGCCCCAGCATTTT.

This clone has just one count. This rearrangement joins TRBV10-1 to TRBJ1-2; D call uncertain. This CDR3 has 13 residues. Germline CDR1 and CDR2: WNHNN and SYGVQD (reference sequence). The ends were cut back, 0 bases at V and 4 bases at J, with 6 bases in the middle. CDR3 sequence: CASSESSIYGYTF. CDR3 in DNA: TGCGCCAGCAGTGAGTCGTCCATCTATGGCTACACCTTC.